This T cell receptor (beta chain) was captured by sequencing in a study of early T cells in non-severe SARS-CoV-2 infection. The V and J ends lost 9 bases and 3 bases respectively, with 7 bases between them. The CDR3 is 11 residues long. Germline-derived CDR1 and CDR2 are MNHNS and SASEGT. TCRdb re-analysed the 5' RACE reads in MiXCR, keeping a single row per CDR3 protein. The table shows 75,000 to 80,000 distinct CDR3 sequences, with about 10% occurring only once. The starting material was whole blood, obtained at baseline. The V call is TRBV6-1, the J call TRBJ2-3; no reliable D call. The TCR originated in an adult who was a healthcare worker with PCR-confirmed SARS-CoV-2 infection or an uninfected control (not recorded which). CDR3 nucleotides: TGTGCCAGTGACTTTACAGATACGCAGTATTTT. This translates into CASDFTDTQYF.